The sequence of this T cell receptor (beta chain) was determined in a study of blood T cell repertoires in COVID-19. The table lists this clone with a count of one. In the original analysis: Cell counts per sample came from amplifying reference gene primers. Sequenced by immunoSEQ multiplex PCR; TCRdb stores in-frame clones only, minus some. D and trimming were read from the DNA, whereas the V and J calls and clone size are those reported in that table. This sample has about 480,000 clones; roughly nine tenths occur once, and the top ten carry approximately 0.9%. Seattle researchers signed up patients amid active infection and tracked them longitudinally. The CDR3 runs 14 residues. V dropped 6 bases and J dropped 5; count of bases not matched to a gene: 5. CDR1 and CDR2 from the germline V gene are MNHEY and SVGAGI.

The V call is TRBV6-5, the J call TRBJ2-3; 10 bases are shared with TRBD2. The sequence was obtained from a man aged 18 to 35 with COVID-19, enrolled during active disease. Sequencing input: peripheral blood. This chain's CDR3 is CASSRWTSGDTQYF. In DNA, the CDR3 is TGTGCCAGCAGCCGTTGGACTAGCGGAGATACGCAGTATTTT.